The subject of this entry is one T cell receptor (beta chain). The target antigen is unknown. The data were obtained in a study of cytomegalovirus exposure and HLA in healthy donors. The donors gave bone marrow, and they were healthy. Germline V lookup: CDR1 GTSNPN, CDR2 SVGIG (reference sequence). The CDR3 length is 13 residues. The V end was cut by 0 bases, the J end by 3 bases, with 8 bases between. Points from the study as a whole: For most TCR sequences rarity was the rule, although some public TCRs occurred in many donors. In a later analysis, TCR beta V- and J-gene trimming showed a link to a missense DCLRE1C variant.

Amplification used 60 Vbeta primers and 13 Jbeta primers. Data came from immunoSEQ multiplex PCR; TCRdb stores just in-frame clones and leaves some out. This sample's clone table lists 45,000 to 60,000 clones. Source material: PBMCs. This rearrangement joins TRBV30 to TRBJ1-2, with D possibly being TRBD1 (5 bases). This TCR came from a woman in her thirties or forties in good health and CMV-seronegative. The CDR3 reads CAWSVEQDYGYTF. In DNA, the CDR3 is TGTGCCTGGAGTGTTGAACAGGACTATGGCTACACCTTC.